This paragraph covers one TCR beta chain sequence. The antigen is unknown. This entry comes from a study of shared clonotypes between healthy human individuals. Within Nashville, Tennessee resided all donors, each a Caucasian adult. The sorted-subset replicate PCRs were given about 200 ng DNA, which is 30,000 or so T cell genomes. Libraries were prepared by immunoSEQ multiplex PCR; TCRdb keeps only in-frame clonotypes and omits some of them. The sample has about 1.1 million clones; about four fifths are singletons. CDR3 length: 13 amino acids. Per germline, CDR1 MGHDK and CDR2 SYGVNS. V dropped 4 bases and J dropped 5; count of bases not matched to a gene: 1. Study-wide results and caveats: Non-shared clonotypes had lower generation probabilities than clonotypes shared by all four sorted-subset donors. Naive subsets typically showed greater estimated richness than memory subsets.

This receptor was obtained from a man younger than 35 in good health. Some clones in this sample may be carry-over from other donors' samples. V usage is TRBV25-1 and J usage is TRBJ1-5, with 8 positions matching TRBD1. Sequencing was performed on memory CD4+ T cells from PBMCs. Indicated subset: CD45RA-negative fraction. The CDR3 reads CASSGTGHQPQHF. As DNA, the CDR3 is TGTGCCAGCAGTGGGACAGGGCATCAGCCCCAGCATTTT.